A single sample gave rise to the 13 T cell receptor beta chains below, sequenced in a study of T cell changes during pregnancy in multiple sclerosis (dated by TCRdb to between 2018 and 2020). Receptors were amplified or captured by the immunoSEQ multiplex PCR assay. The immuneACCESS repertoire file appears here via TCRdb, limited to in-frame rearrangements. These files lack a portion of the clones; in checked studies, under half of the deficit traces to unresolved V genes, and the cause of the others is not known. The table for this sample lists tens of thousands of clones; 85% to 90% of them were counted only once. In total, the top ten clones hold 0.58% of the sample. The source was CD4+ T cells from peripheral blood mononuclear cells, collected in the first trimester of pregnancy. The receptors derive from a female donor with multiple sclerosis, enrolled in a pregnancy study.

This sequence joins TRBV10-3 and TRBJ2-5; possible D gene TRBD2, 6 bases. V was trimmed by 2 bases and J by 3 bases, leaving 13 bases between them. CDR3 length: 15 amino acids. Germline CDR1 is ENHRY and CDR2 is SYGVKD. This CDR3 is CAISEGAGGEETQYF. The CDR3, as DNA: TGTGCCATCAGTGAGGGGGCAGGAGGGGAAGAGACCCAGTACTTC.

The chain carries TRBV4-1 and TRBJ2-5, with D unresolved. Per the germline V gene, CDR1 is MGHRA and CDR2 is YSYEKL. The CDR3 covers 13 residues. Between the trimmed V and J ends, which lost 2 bases and 5 bases, there was a span of 9 bases. This CDR3 reads CASSQLVSETQYF. The CDR3 DNA follows: TGCGCCAGCAGCCAATTGGTGAGCGAGACCCAGTACTTC.

This clone came up once. The rearrangement joins TRBV5-1 to TRBJ2-5; TRBD1 matches at 8 bases. With 0 bases clipped from V and 2 bases from J, the junction kept 0 bases outside the gene matches. Germline V gene sequence: CDR1 SGHRS, CDR2 YFSETQ. The CDR3 extends over 14 amino acids. The CDR3 is CASSLDRGQETQYF. The DNA for the CDR3 is TGCGCCAGCAGCTTGGACAGGGGGCAAGAGACCCAGTACTTC.

The chain recombines TRBV7-2 with TRBJ2-7, with D perhaps TRBD2 (7 bases). V lost 5 bases, J lost 6 bases, and 23 bases lay in between. The CDR3 has 16 amino acids. The germline V gene encodes CDR1 SGHTA and CDR2 FQGNSA. The CDR3 spells CASSRSTGRPGGEQYF. DNA of the CDR3: TGTGCCAGCAGCCGTTCCACAGGGAGGCCGGGGGGCGAGCAGTACTTC.

CDR3 amino acids: CASRRRGPYEQYF. In DNA form, the CDR3 reads TGTGCCAGCAGACGTCGAGGCCCCTACGAGCAGTACTTC. The chain employs TRBV27 and TRBJ2-7, with D unclear. With 6 bases removed from V and 2 bases from J, the gap between germline ends came to 11 bases. CDR1 is MNHEY and CDR2 is SMNVEV in the germline V gene (reference sequence). This CDR3 comprises 13 residues.

This clone was seen only once. The chain recombines TRBV10-3 with TRBJ2-5; 11 bases map to TRBD1. The length of the CDR3 is 16 residues. The ends lost 6 bases at V and 4 bases at J; junction bases unmatched: 10. The V gene's germline CDR1 is ENHRY and CDR2 SYGVKD. CDR3 nucleotides: TGTGCCATCAGGGGTTCCGGGACAGGGGGGGGAGAGACCCAGTACTTC. Translated: CAIRGSGTGGGETQYF.

This clone is a singleton in its sample. The chain has TRBV2 and TRBJ1-1, with TRBD1 identical over 7 bases. The CDR3 is made up of 14 amino acids. Losses at the gene ends were 6 bases for V and 3 bases for J; bases not matched to a gene: 7. Looked up from germline, CDR1 is SNHLY and CDR2 is FYNNEI. CDR3 protein: CASRGTVGDTEAFF. In DNA, the CDR3 is TGTGCCAGCAGGGGGACAGTGGGGGACACTGAAGCTTTCTTT.

The chain uses TRBV7-2 and TRBJ2-2; 9 bases map to TRBD1. Germline trimming cut 5 bases from V and 5 bases from J; bases unmatched to any gene: 6. The CDR3 length is 15 residues. Germline assignment: CDR1 SGHTA and CDR2 FQGNSA. CDR3 sequence reads: CASSAGQGSTGELFF. Written as DNA, the CDR3 is TGTGCCAGCAGCGCCGGACAGGGGTCGACCGGGGAGCTGTTTTTT.

The chain employs TRBV7-9 and TRBJ1-1; D is undetermined. Per the germline V gene, CDR1 is SEHNR and CDR2 is FQNEAQ (reference sequence). The V end lost 7 bases, the J end lost 6 bases, and 15 bases lay between the germline ends. The CDR3 has 13 amino acids. CDR3 sequence reads: CASTHSGSAEAFF. The CDR3 nucleotides read TGTGCCAGCACCCACAGCGGGAGCGCTGAAGCTTTCTTT.

This clone is a singleton in its sample. V gene TRBV2 combines with J gene TRBJ1-5, with TRBD1 as a possible D gene (6 bases). The length of the CDR3 is 15 residues. Germline V lookup: CDR1 SNHLY, CDR2 FYNNEI. The V and J ends lost 1 base and 2 bases respectively, with 9 bases between them. The CDR3 DNA reads TGTGCCAGCAGTGAAGTCCACAGGGGCAATCAGCCCCAGCATTTT. This codes for CASSEVHRGNQPQHF. The complete variable domain, with remaining parts taken from reference TRBV2 and TRBJ1-5, reads EPEVTQTPSHQVTQMGQEVILRCVPISNHLYFYWYRQILGQKVEFLVSFYNNEISEKSEIFDDQFSVERPDGSNFTLKIRSTKLEDSAMYFCASSEVHRGNQPQHFGDGTRLSIL.

V gene TRBV27 combines with J gene TRBJ2-1; 14 positions match TRBD2. J was trimmed by 4 bases and V by 5 bases; bases with no gene match: 4. There are 16 residues in the CDR3. Germline assignment: CDR1 MNHEY and CDR2 SMNVEV (reference sequence). The CDR3 DNA follows: TGTGCCAGCAGTCCCTGGACTAGCGGGAGGTACAATGAGCAGTTCTTC. Protein sequence: CASSPWTSGRYNEQFF.

V is TRBV5-4 and J is TRBJ1-2; 7 nucleotides align to TRBD1. Looked up from germline, CDR1 is SGHNT and CDR2 is YYREEE (reference sequence). This CDR3 region has 14 residues. With V trimmed by 4 bases and J by 2 bases, 5 bases remained unmatched. CDR3 nucleotide sequence: TGTGCCAGCAGCCTCGTACAGGGGAACTATGGCTACACCTTC. This translates into CASSLVQGNYGYTF.

The V and J genes are TRBV5-1 and TRBJ2-7; 11 nucleotides line up with TRBD2. Losses at the gene ends were 4 bases for V and 5 bases for J; bases not matched to a gene: 11. This CDR3 has 16 amino acids. Germline V gene lookup returns CDR1 SGHRS and CDR2 YFSETQ. CDR3 nucleotide sequence: TGCGCCAGCAGCCCCGGGACTAGCGGCCTTTGGAACGAGCAGTACTTC. Translated, it gives CASSPGTSGLWNEQYF.